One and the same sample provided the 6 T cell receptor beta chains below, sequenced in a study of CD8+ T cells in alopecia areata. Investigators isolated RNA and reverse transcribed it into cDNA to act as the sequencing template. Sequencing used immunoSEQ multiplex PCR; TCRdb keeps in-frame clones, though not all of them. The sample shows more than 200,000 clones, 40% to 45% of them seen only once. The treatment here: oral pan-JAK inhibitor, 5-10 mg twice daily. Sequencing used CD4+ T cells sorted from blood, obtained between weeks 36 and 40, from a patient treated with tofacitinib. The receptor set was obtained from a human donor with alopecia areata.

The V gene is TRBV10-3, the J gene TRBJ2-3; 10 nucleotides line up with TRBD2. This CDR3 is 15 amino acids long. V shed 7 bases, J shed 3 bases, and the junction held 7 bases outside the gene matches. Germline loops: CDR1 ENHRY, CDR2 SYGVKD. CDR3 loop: CAITPTTSGTDTQYF. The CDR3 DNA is TGTGCCATCACGCCCACGACTAGCGGGACAGATACGCAGTATTTT.

CDR3 in DNA: TGTGCCAGCAGCACCCCGGGACGCCGCCCCCCGTTCTTC. Amino acids: CASSTPGRRPPFF. This sequence joins TRBV11-2 and TRBJ2-1; D is tentatively TRBD1 or TRBD2 (5 bases each). Germline CDR1 reads SGHAT; CDR2 reads FQNNGV. The ends were cut back, 5 bases at V and 15 bases at J, with 20 bases in the middle. The CDR3 is 13 residues long.

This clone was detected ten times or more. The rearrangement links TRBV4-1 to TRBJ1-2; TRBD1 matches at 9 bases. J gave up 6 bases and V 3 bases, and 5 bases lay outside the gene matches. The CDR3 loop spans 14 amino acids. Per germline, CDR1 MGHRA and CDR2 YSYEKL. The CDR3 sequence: CASSQLGQGNGYTF. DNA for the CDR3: TGCGCCAGCAGCCAGCTCGGACAGGGGAATGGCTACACCTTC.

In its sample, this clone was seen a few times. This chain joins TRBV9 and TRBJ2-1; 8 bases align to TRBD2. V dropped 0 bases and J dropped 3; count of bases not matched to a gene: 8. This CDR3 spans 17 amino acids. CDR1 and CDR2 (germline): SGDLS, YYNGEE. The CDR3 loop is CASSVAFSSGRYNEQFF. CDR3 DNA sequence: TGTGCCAGCAGCGTAGCCTTCTCTAGCGGGCGCTACAATGAGCAGTTCTTC.

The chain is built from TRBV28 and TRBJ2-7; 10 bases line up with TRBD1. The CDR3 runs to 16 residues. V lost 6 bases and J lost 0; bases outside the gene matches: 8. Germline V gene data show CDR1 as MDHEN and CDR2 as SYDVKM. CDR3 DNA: TGTGCCAGCAGCTTGGGGACAGGGGTGAGCTCCTACGAGCAGTACTTC. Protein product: CASSLGTGVSSYEQYF. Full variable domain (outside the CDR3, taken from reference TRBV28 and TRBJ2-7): DVKVTQSSRYLVKRTGEKVFLECVQDMDHENMFWYRQDPGLGLRLIYFSYDVKMKEKGDIPEGYSVSREKKERFSLILESASTNQTSMYLCASSLGTGVSSYEQYFGPGTRLTVT.

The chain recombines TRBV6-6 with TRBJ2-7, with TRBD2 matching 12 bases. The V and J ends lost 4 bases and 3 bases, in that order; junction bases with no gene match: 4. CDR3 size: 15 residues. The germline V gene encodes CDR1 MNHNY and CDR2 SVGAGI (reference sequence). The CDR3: CASSWTSGNFYEQYF. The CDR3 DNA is TGTGCCAGCAGTTGGACTAGCGGGAACTTCTACGAGCAGTACTTC.